These 30 T cell receptor beta chains came from one sample sequenced in a study of CD8+ T cells in alopecia areata. Once RNA had been extracted, it was reverse transcribed into cDNA to act as the sequencing template. The table came from immunoSEQ multiplex PCR; TCRdb's copy has only in-frame clones and leaves some out. The sample includes 80,000 to 100,000 clones, roughly two fifths of them seen just once. The treatment is: oral pan-JAK inhibitor, 5-10 mg twice daily. The starting material was CD8+ T cells sorted from blood, obtained at week 24, from a patient treated with tofacitinib. The source is a human donor with alopecia areata.

This chain links TRBV4-1 with TRBJ2-7; the D is unclear. V was clipped by 0 bases and J by 3 bases, with 0 bases between them. This CDR3 spans 11 amino acids. Germline V CDR1 and CDR2: MGHRA, YSYEKL. The CDR3 is CASSQDYEQYF. In DNA, the CDR3 is TGCGCCAGCAGCCAAGACTACGAGCAGTACTTC.

The rearrangement links TRBV4-1 to TRBJ2-7; D gene ambiguous. From germline, CDR1 is MGHRA and CDR2 YSYEKL. The CDR3 is 13 residues long. V lost 5 bases and J lost 0, with 8 bases in between. The DNA for the CDR3 is TGCGCCAGCAGCTCGGGTCGCTCCTACGAGCAGTACTTC. This gives the protein CASSSGRSYEQYF.

The table lists this clone with a count of one. The rearrangement links TRBV4-3 to TRBJ2-2; the D is unclear. This CDR3 region has 16 residues. With 0 bases removed from V and 5 bases from J, the gap between germline ends came to 13 bases. Germline assignment: CDR1 LGHNA and CDR2 YSLEER. CDR3 residues: CASSQDRSRVTGELFF. CDR3 nucleotide sequence: TGCGCCAGCAGCCAAGACAGGTCAAGGGTAACCGGGGAGCTGTTTTTT.

The chain combines TRBV29-1 with TRBJ2-6; no reliable D call. Trimming left V 1 base short and J 4 bases short, with 14 bases between. The CDR3 extends over 16 amino acids. In germline, CDR1 is SQVTM, CDR2 ANQGSEA. Here the CDR3 DNA reads TGCAGCGTTGAAGGCTGGTCGGTGAACGGGGCCAACGTCCTGACTTTC. Its translation is CSVEGWSVNGANVLTF.

This clone was picked up a small number of times. CDR3 loop: CASSQGDRGRGMNTEAFF. The CDR3 coding sequence is TGCGCCAGCAGCCAAGGGGACAGGGGGCGAGGAATGAACACTGAAGCTTTCTTT. V usage is TRBV4-1 and J usage is TRBJ1-1, with 12 nucleotides matching TRBD1. V shed 1 base, J shed 0 bases, and the junction held 6 bases outside the gene matches. The CDR3 spans 18 residues. Germline V gene sequence: CDR1 MGHRA, CDR2 YSYEKL.

The V gene is TRBV27, the J gene TRBJ2-7; a weak D match, TRBD1 (6 bases). The V end was cut by 5 bases, the J end by 7 bases, with 21 bases between. The CDR3 runs 15 residues. The germline V gene has CDR1 MNHEY and CDR2 SMNVEV (reference sequence). The CDR3 is CASSPLSRTVREQYF. The CDR3 nucleotides read TGTGCCAGCAGTCCCCTAAGCCGGACAGTTAGGGAGCAGTACTTC.

J is TRBJ2-3 and V is TRBV6-6, with TRBD2 as a possible D gene (5 bases). This CDR3 contains 15 residues. The V gene lost 5 bases and the J gene lost 6 bases, with 18 bases spanning the gap. Germline-derived CDR1 and CDR2 are MNHNY and SVGAGI (reference sequence). CDR3 sequence: CASSPLVGREDTQYF. The CDR3 DNA sequence: TGTGCCAGCAGTCCACTAGTTGGTCGAGAGGATACGCAGTATTTT.

A remark on this clone: Other DNA sequences of this sample code for an identical CDR3. V gene TRBV7-9 combines with J gene TRBJ1-2; tentatively, D is TRBD1 (5 bases). V lost 3 bases and J lost 3, with 5 bases in between. Germline V gene data show CDR1 as SEHNR and CDR2 as FQNEAQ (reference sequence). The CDR3 extends over 12 amino acids. CDR3 residues: CASSLGDYGYTF. DNA for the CDR3: TGTGCCAGCAGCTTGGGGGACTATGGCTACACCTTC.

This rearrangement joins TRBV10-2 to TRBJ2-1, with D unresolved. Trimming removed 4 bases at V and 5 bases at J, with 6 bases between. The CDR3 loop spans 12 amino acids. Looked up from germline, CDR1 is WSHSY and CDR2 is SAAADI. Here the CDR3 reads CASSGQNNEQFF. CDR3 DNA sequence: TGCGCCAGCAGTGGCCAGAACAATGAGCAGTTCTTC.

Details on this clone: At one end the junction does not follow the germline gene, possibly because of a read error. The chain links TRBV7-7 to TRBJ2-3; 10 positions agree with TRBD2. CDR3 size: 16 residues. CDR1 and CDR2 from the germline V gene are SSHAT and FNYEAQ (reference sequence). The CDR3 nucleotides read TGTGCTAGCAGCTTGAGGCCGGGACTAGCGAAAGATACGCAGTATTTT. Its protein product is CASSLRPGLAKDTQYF.

This clone was recorded a few times. It may be a read error: a sequence one base away is much more abundant. The genes are TRBV7-2 and TRBJ2-1; unclear D gene. CDR1 is SGHTA and CDR2 is FQGNSA in the germline V gene. The V and J ends lost 1 base and 5 bases respectively, with 3 bases between them. This CDR3 spans 12 amino acids. CDR3 in amino acids: CASSLVHNEQFF. The CDR3 bases are TGTGCCAGCAGCTTAGTCCACAATGAGCAGTTCTTC.

This clone turned up a few times. V usage is TRBV28 and J usage is TRBJ2-7, with D possibly matching TRBD1 (6 bases). Per the germline V gene, CDR1 is MDHEN and CDR2 is SYDVKM. V shed 4 bases and J shed 6 bases, with 16 bases lying between them. The CDR3 has 14 residues. The CDR3 DNA is TGTGCCAGCAGTTCCCCCCGGGACAAACCCGAGCAGTACTTC. Its protein is CASSSPRDKPEQYF. The whole variable domain, filled in from reference TRBV28 and TRBJ2-7, reads DVKVTQSSRYLVKRTGEKVFLECVQDMDHENMFWYRQDPGLGLRLIYFSYDVKMKEKGDIPEGYSVSREKKERFSLILESASTNQTSMYLCASSSPRDKPEQYFGPGTRLTVT.

This clone was counted only a few times. The V and J genes are TRBV7-2 and TRBJ1-5; D remains unclear. Trimming took 5 bases from V and 0 from J, leaving 8 bases between them. The CDR3 extends over 14 amino acids. Germline CDR1 and CDR2: SGHTA and FQGNSA. The CDR3 loop reads CASSNSLSNQPQHF. The DNA for the CDR3 is TGTGCCAGCAGCAACTCACTTAGCAATCAGCCCCAGCATTTT.

For this clone: A read error may account for a junction end that differs from germline. The chain combines TRBV7-7 with TRBJ2-1; maybe TRBD2 (5 bases). This CDR3 is 15 amino acids long. The germline gives CDR1 SSHAT, CDR2 FNYEAQ (reference sequence). This CDR3 is CASSATSSSYNEQFF. The CDR3 region has the DNA TGTGCTAGCAGCGCCACTAGTAGCTCCTACAATGAGCAGTTCTTC.

V is TRBV7-6 and J is TRBJ1-1; 7 bases are a match to TRBD1. This CDR3 has 17 amino acids. The trim removed 2 bases at V and 6 bases at J, leaving 15 bases unmatched. Germline V gene sequence: CDR1 SGHVS, CDR2 FNYEAQ. CDR3 amino acids: CASSLRDQEDRLPEAFF. The CDR3 coding sequence is TGTGCCAGCAGCTTACGCGACCAGGAGGACAGGTTACCTGAAGCTTTCTTT.

There are a few counts of this clone. The CDR3, as DNA: TGTGCCAGCAGCGTAGGTAGTAGCGGCTACACCGGGGAGCTGTTTTTT. Translating it yields CASSVGSSGYTGELFF. The chain uses TRBV9 and TRBJ2-2; D is possibly TRBD2 (6 bases). The CDR3 consists of 16 residues. CDR1 and CDR2 (germline): SGDLS, YYNGEE. V lost 0 bases and J lost 3, with 12 bases in between.

The V gene is TRBV7-8, the J gene TRBJ2-1, with D unclear. Looked up from germline, CDR1 is SGHVS and CDR2 is FQNEAQ. The germline V and J ends were trimmed by 5 bases and 2 bases, with 7 bases remaining between them. This CDR3 spans 13 amino acids. The CDR3 here is CASSGDTYNEQFF. For the CDR3, the DNA is TGTGCCAGCAGCGGAGACACCTACAATGAGCAGTTCTTC. The complete variable domain, with remaining parts taken from reference TRBV7-8 and TRBJ2-1, reads GAGVSQSPRYKVAKRGQDVALRCDPISGHVSLFWYQQALGQGPEFLTYFQNEAQLDKSGLPSDRFFAERPEGSVSTLKIQRTQQEDSAVYLCASSGDTYNEQFFGPGTRLTVL.

The chain combines TRBV27 with TRBJ2-7; D is unresolved. V lost 3 bases, J lost 0 bases, and 9 bases lay in between. The CDR3 has 14 residues. The germline V gene has CDR1 MNHEY and CDR2 SMNVEV (reference sequence). For the CDR3, the DNA is TGTGCCAGCAGTTTTCAGCGAAGCTCCTACGAGCAGTACTTC. It codes for CASSFQRSSYEQYF.

The rearrangement joins TRBV30 to TRBJ2-5, with D unclear. From germline, CDR1 is GTSNPN and CDR2 SVGIG (reference sequence). Between the trimmed V and J ends, which lost 1 base and 3 bases, there was a span of 18 bases. This CDR3 comprises 16 residues. The CDR3 coding sequence is TGTGCCTGGAGTGGTCATTCCGACGGAGCCAAAGAGACCCAGTACTTC. As protein: CAWSGHSDGAKETQYF.

In this sample, this clone turned up a few times. The chain couples TRBV7-9 to TRBJ2-3, with 7 nucleotides matching TRBD2. CDR1 and CDR2 from the germline V gene are SEHNR and FQNEAQ (reference sequence). This CDR3 contains 15 residues. J gave up 5 bases and V 2 bases, and 7 bases lay outside the gene matches. CDR3 in DNA: TGTGCCAGCAGCTTAAGACTCGGGAGGTTAGATACGCAGTATTTT. This codes for CASSLRLGRLDTQYF. Looking up the rest from reference TRBV7-9 and TRBJ2-3 gives the full variable domain: DTGVSQNPRHKITKRGQNVTFRCDPISEHNRLYWYRQTLGQGPEFLTYFQNEAQLEKSRLLSDRFSAERPKGSFSTLEIQRTEQGDSAMYLCASSLRLGRLDTQYFGPGTRLTVL.

This chain connects TRBV25-1 to TRBJ1-1, with 11 nucleotides matching TRBD1. Germline values: CDR1 MGHDK, CDR2 SYGVNS. J gave up 11 bases and V 8 bases, and 7 bases lay outside the gene matches. The CDR3 length is 12 residues. CDR3 sequence reads: CASGGTGGVAFF. CDR3 coding DNA: TGTGCCAGCGGGGGGACAGGGGGTGTTGCTTTCTTT.

This clone has a handful of counts. V gene TRBV7-8 combines with J gene TRBJ2-7; no clear D gene. V shed 7 bases and J shed 2 bases, with 15 bases lying between them. The CDR3 extends over 14 amino acids. The germline V gene has CDR1 SGHVS and CDR2 FQNEAQ. CDR3 in amino acids: CASTQAGYTYEQYF. CDR3 DNA sequence: TGTGCCAGCACCCAAGCTGGCTATACCTACGAGCAGTACTTC. The complete variable domain, with remaining parts taken from reference TRBV7-8 and TRBJ2-7, reads GAGVSQSPRYKVAKRGQDVALRCDPISGHVSLFWYQQALGQGPEFLTYFQNEAQLDKSGLPSDRFFAERPEGSVSTLKIQRTQQEDSAVYLCASTQAGYTYEQYFGPGTRLTVT.

The V gene is TRBV9, the J gene TRBJ2-4; 14 nucleotides agree with TRBD2. V gave up 2 bases and J gave up 7 bases; unmatched junction bases: 5. In germline, CDR1 is SGDLS, CDR2 YYNGEE. The CDR3 runs to 16 residues. CDR3 nucleotides: TGTGCCAGCAGCGTTGGGACTAGCGGGAGTTCTAACATTCAGTACTTC. As protein: CASSVGTSGSSNIQYF.

The chain couples TRBV19 to TRBJ2-3; 7 positions match TRBD2. J was trimmed by 1 base and V by 7 bases; bases with no gene match: 8. CDR1 LNHDA and CDR2 SQIVND come from the germline V gene (reference sequence). This CDR3 has 15 residues. CDR3 loop: CASTVAAGRTDTQYF. As DNA, the CDR3 is TGTGCCAGTACAGTCGCAGCGGGGCGCACAGATACGCAGTATTTT.

The J gene is TRBJ2-3, the V gene TRBV7-5; the table's D call, TRBD2, has no DNA check behind it. TRBV7-5 is a pseudogene. The CDR3 loop spans 14 amino acids. CDR3 nucleotides: TGTGCCAGCAGCTTATCTAGCGGGGTATATACGCAGTATTTT. It is translated as CASSLSSGVYTQYF.

V usage is TRBV18 and J usage is TRBJ2-5; weak D call: TRBD2 (6 bases). The CDR3 has 14 amino acids. Germline V gene lookup returns CDR1 KGHSH and CDR2 LQKENI. V shed 6 bases and J shed 0 bases, with 11 bases lying between them. Written as DNA, the CDR3 is TGTGCCAGCTCGACGGGACTGGACCAAGAGACCCAGTACTTC. Translated, it gives CASSTGLDQETQYF.

The CDR3 coding sequence is TGTGCCACCAGCAGAGATCGGTCGGCCCACAATGAGCAGTTCTTC. It translates to CATSRDRSAHNEQFF. This chain connects TRBV15 to TRBJ2-1, with D uncertain. The CDR3 is 15 amino acids. With 0 bases removed from V and 5 bases from J, the gap between germline ends came to 11 bases. Germline lookup yields CDR1 LNHNV and CDR2 YYDKDF (reference sequence).

This clone was counted a few times. The V call is TRBV6-5, the J call TRBJ2-7; the D is unclear. The V gene's germline CDR1 is MNHEY and CDR2 SVGAGI. Trimming removed 2 bases at V and 5 bases at J, with 10 bases between. The CDR3 has 13 amino acids. CDR3: CASSYREGHEQYF. Here the CDR3 DNA reads TGTGCCAGCAGTTACAGGGAAGGCCACGAGCAGTACTTC.

This chain links TRBV10-2 with TRBJ2-7; 8 bases are shared with TRBD2. This CDR3 has 14 amino acids. V shed 8 bases, J shed 4 bases, and the junction held 10 bases outside the gene matches. CDR1 WSHSY and CDR2 SAAADI come from the germline V gene. The CDR3, as DNA: TGCGCCAGCTCCCCCCCGGGAGGGAGATACGAGCAGTACTTC. It translates to CASSPPGGRYEQYF.

The CDR3 DNA reads as TGTGCCAGCAGCTCCTACGGGGGGAGCTCCTACGAGCAGTACTTC. This translates into CASSSYGGSSYEQYF. This chain joins TRBV7-2 and TRBJ2-7, with 7 bases matching TRBD2. This CDR3 spans 15 amino acids. The germline CDR1 and CDR2 sequences are SGHTA and FQGNSA. V lost 4 bases, J lost 0 bases, and 6 bases stayed unmatched.